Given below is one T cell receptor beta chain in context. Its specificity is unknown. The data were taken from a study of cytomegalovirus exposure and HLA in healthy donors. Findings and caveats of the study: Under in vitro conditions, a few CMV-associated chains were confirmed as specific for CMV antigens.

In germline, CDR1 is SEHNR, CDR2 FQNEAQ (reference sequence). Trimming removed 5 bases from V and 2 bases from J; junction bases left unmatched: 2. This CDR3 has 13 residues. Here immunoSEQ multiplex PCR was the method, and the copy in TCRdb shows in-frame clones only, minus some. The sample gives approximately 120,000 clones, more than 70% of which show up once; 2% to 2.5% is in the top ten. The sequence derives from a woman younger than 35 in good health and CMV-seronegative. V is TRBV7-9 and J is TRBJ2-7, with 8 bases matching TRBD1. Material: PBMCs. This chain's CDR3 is CASSPTGAYEQYF. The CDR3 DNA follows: TGTGCCAGCAGCCCGACAGGGGCCTACGAGCAGTACTTC.